This T cell receptor beta chain was retrieved from a study of cytomegalovirus exposure and HLA in healthy donors (dated by TCRdb to about 2017). As for the study more broadly: An earlier analysis of some 620 of the donors reported about 260 Gb of sequence data and roughly 120 million unique TCR beta sequences obtained from about 180 million T cells. Around 320 gigabases of sequencing data and approximately 93 million unique TCR sequences were included in an early release covering roughly 600 HLA-typed donors. The genetic ancestry cluster associated with self-reported Caucasian donors included over 65% of the roughly 410 genotyped donors. The study was designed to test whether signatures of past pathogen exposure could be identified by cataloging public T cell receptors. The study profiled the T cell repertoires of under 850 subjects by immunosequencing and related them to cytomegalovirus serostatus. Besides the first cohort of approximately 670 subjects, a separate validation cohort made up of 95 to 150 different subjects was used. The study combined high-throughput TCR immunosequencing, statistical association of individual TCRs with disease status, and machine learning to predict cytomegalovirus infection status. A later analysis re-examined previously published TCR beta repertoires from 500 to 700 donors and added high-resolution HLA genotyping to investigate patterns of TCR occurrence. Rather than using new phenotypic data, the later analysis identified candidate immune exposures from TCR beta sequences and from how often those sequences occurred across donors. In an earlier analysis of over 550 of the donors, high-throughput TCR beta sequencing was used to judge whether each TCR beta V gene segment behaved as functional or pseudogenic. Alongside the repertoire data, information on donor age, sex, ethnicity and CMV serostatus was compiled. A later genetic analysis took genome-wide SNP genotypes for about 55% of the roughly 670 donors and used that subset as a discovery cohort. All discovery cohort repertoires had been generated using a single sequencing platform. HLA typing included class I and class II loci at four-digit resolution. The number of typed donors differed by locus: about 629-640 for A, B, C, DRB1 and DQB1; 500 to 550 for DQA1; approximately 610 for DPA1; and around 450 for DPB1. Roughly 5 DR-DQ haplotypes were treated as single units for association and clustering because of strong linkage in the cohort. Across 398 genotyped donors of the cohort, an average of approximately 220,000 unique TCR beta nucleotide sequences per donor were sequenced, and roughly 17% of those sequences were non-productive.

The cohort comprised 666 healthy bone marrow donors. At the time of sampling, every cohort member was nominally healthy, though immune exposures that went unrecorded were likely present. The donor was CMV seronegative and belonged to the group of 380 or so seronegative cohort members. Each donor provided a peripheral blood sample, and peripheral blood mononuclear cells were used for TCR beta sequencing. Genomic DNA was extracted from the blood cell samples with the Qiagen DNeasy Blood Extraction Kit. V and J are truncated by 4 bases and 4 bases respectively, leaving an intervening sequence of 14 bases. Spanning cysteine to phenylalanine, the CDR3 consists of 14 amino acids. Only the CDR3 portion is preserved as DNA: 42 bases, with reading frame beginning at the first base. From the germline V gene (reference sequence), CDR1 is SGHNT and CDR2 is YYREEE. Library generation was performed with the immunoSEQ multiplex PCR assay. A mixture of 60 forward primers for TCR Vbeta segments and 13 reverse primers for TCR Jbeta segments was used in the multiplex PCR. The CDR3 region of rearranged TCR beta genes was amplified from genomic DNA by a multiplex PCR assay. The Illumina HiSeq System was used to sequence the amplified TCR beta libraries as 87-base-pair reads. From the authors' description of their analysis: In a later analysis, about 80 million unique TCR beta chains were counted across the roughly 700 repertoires, and about 10 million of these chains were shared by at least two donors. Raw reads were error-corrected and collapsed into unique sequences with a nearest-neighbor algorithm that merged closely related sequences to remove PCR and sequencing errors. V, D and J gene segments were assigned by aligning CDR3 sequences to IMGT reference sequences. For a sequence to be retained, a match of at least six nucleotides to both a V gene segment and a J gene segment was required. A rearrangement counted as productive if the CDR3 had no stop codons and remained in frame with V and J, and every other rearrangement counted as non-productive. CDR3 was defined according to IMGT convention as the region running from the second conserved V-encoded cysteine to the conserved J-encoded phenylalanine. The earlier analysis of 500 to 600 of the donors excluded sequences that lacked an unambiguous match to a single V gene segment. In an earlier analysis of 450 to 700 of the donors, V segments were called functional above 56.7% productive rearrangements and were called segregating when the between-donor standard deviation exceeded 5%. To diagnose cytomegalovirus status from the catalog of TCR beta chain sequences, a statistical classification framework was built. In a later analysis, TCR nucleotide sequences were compared against IMGT/GENE-DB human TR gene sequences so that V and J genes could be assigned. The TCRdist pipeline was used in a later analysis to assign CDR3 sequences and most-parsimonious VDJ recombination scenarios. In a later analysis, each TCR beta chain was defined by its CDR3 amino acid sequence together with its V-gene family, and reads lacking a unique V-gene family were excluded. To address suspected cross-contamination and a sequencing artifact, a later analysis removed around 590 highly shared, low-generation-probability nucleotide sequences. In a later analysis, a clonal expansion index for each public chain was calculated from normalized within-repertoire ranks of inferred template counts. In a later analysis, generation probabilities were computed with a VDJ recombination model fitted to out-of-frame rearrangements, and the resulting probabilities were checked against IGoR. A later analysis scored TCR-TCR, TCR-HLA and TCR-CMV co-occurrence with hypergeometric tests, applying a repertoire-size bias correction to TCR pairs. In a later analysis, false discovery rates were estimated by permuting HLA or CMV assignments 20 times. In a later analysis, co-occurring TCRs were grouped using DBSCAN, with TCRdist sequence similarity added in when clustering inside HLA-allele-positive subsets. Repertoires with fewer than 30,000 or more than 120,000 public chains, plus five repertoires with anomalous nucleotide sharing, were excluded from co-occurrence clustering. TCRdb holds this immuneACCESS table with in-frame rearrangements only. Some clones are missing; in checked studies, unresolved V genes explain under half, and the rest has no known cause. The DNA was the basis for D and trimming; V, J and clone size are from that table. The sample yields nearly 200,000 clones; roughly four fifths were counted once. Around 0.1% of the sample goes to the ten largest clones.

Points on this clone: Its specific antigen is unknown. The sample holds no much larger clone one base away, and base qualities are not on file.

Results and caveats for the whole study, not just this receptor: A later analysis found that TCR association rates varied across HLA loci, with DRB1 alleles showing the most associated TCRs and HLA-C alleles the fewest. The presence/absence analyses assumed that sequencing depth was roughly uniform across donors, and that assumption may not be true. According to a later genetic analysis, donors in an Asian-associated ancestry cluster had fewer N-insertions in productive TCRs than the approximately 710-donor mean. A later analysis reported that several top co-occurrence clusters appeared linked to parvovirus B19, influenza, CMV and Epstein-Barr virus. A cluster of highly shared sequence variants was judged likely to be a technical artifact of the sequencing pipeline. In vitro tests confirmed that a few of the cytomegalovirus-associated TCR beta chains recognize cytomegalovirus antigens. Across donors, most TCR sequences were observed very rarely, whereas some public TCRs were present in many individuals. An earlier analysis of 587 of the donors showed that most TCR beta V segments appeared in productive rearrangements either about 87% or about 30% of the time, which broadly matched IMGT annotations. A further reported finding was that TCR beta sequences accurately predicted the HLA-A and HLA-B alleles for most subjects in the first cohort. When HLA alleles, especially DR and DQ, strongly co-occurred, attributing TCR associations to individual alleles was difficult. In a later analysis, 15,000 to 20,000 TCR beta sequences were associated with specific HLA alleles at a false discovery rate of 0.05. This cohort had only TCR beta chains sequenced, and the lack of alpha or paired-chain data limited which features could be detected. In a later genetic analysis, a missense DCLRE1C variant was associated with V-gene and J-gene trimming of TCR beta chains, and the association was replicated in an independent cohort. Roughly 15 rarely observed V segments, including chromosome 9 orphons, were excluded from the earlier analysis of about 610 of the donors because counts were too low. Because HLA typing was unavailable for some donors at each locus, only the typed subset was used in association tests. According to the authors, the approach could potentially be generalized to other disease states and immunological phenotypes. The study gave a list of about 160 TCR beta chains associated with cytomegalovirus. The 87-base-pair reads could not distinguish some IMGT-functional V segments, including TRBV6-2 and TRBV6-3, so those segments were excluded. The only immune exposure information available for the cohort was CMV serostatus. The classifier was reported to diagnose cytomegalovirus status with high specificity and sensitivity in both the original and validation cohorts. In a later analysis, HLA-associated TCR beta chains were found to be more clonally expanded and to have lower generation probabilities than equally common non-associated chains. Correlated functional status among segregating V segments might reflect linkage disequilibrium, but an unknown experimental factor could not be ruled out. According to a later analysis, most CMV-associated TCR beta chains appeared to be HLA-restricted, and the HLA associations seemed to be driven largely by CMV exposure.

The chain is made from TRBV5-4 and TRBJ1-2, and TRBD1 may be the D gene, going by 5 matching bases. This TCR was sampled from a boy between 2 and 10 years old in good health and CMV-seronegative. The source material was PBMCs. The DNA sequence is given as TGTGCCAGCAGCGTACTGACAGATATCTATGGCTACACCTTC. Its coded protein is CASSVLTDIYGYTF. Joined to the reference TRBV5-4 and TRBJ1-2 proteins, this CDR3 gives the full variable domain: ETGVTQSPTHLIKTRGQQVTLRCSSQSGHNTVSWYQQALGQGPQFIFQYYREEENGRGNFPPRFSGLQFPNYSSELNVNALELDDSALYLCASSVLTDIYGYTFGSGTRLTVV.